This TCR beta chain was profiled in a study of blood T cell repertoires in COVID-19. Those enrolled, adults aged roughly 18 to 100 years, came from around 25 US areas. Two negative PCRs, clearance, or symptom resolution had been documented for recovered Cohort 3 donors. In the authors' workflow: It was from reference gene primer amplification that nucleated cell counts were estimated. Assay: immunoSEQ multiplex PCR; the TCRdb copy retains only in-frame clones and omits some. That table is the source of V, J and clone size, and D and trimming were worked out from the DNA. The table has more than 250,000 clones, just over 85% seen once. Germline V gene lookup returns CDR1 MNHEY and CDR2 SMNVEV (reference sequence). V shed 7 bases and J shed 5 bases, with 9 bases lying between them. The CDR3 contains 11 residues.

The sequenced material came from PBMCs or T cells enriched from blood (not recorded which). The sequence was collected from a woman aged 18-29 years who had recovered from COVID-19. The rearrangement links TRBV27 to TRBJ2-7, with no clear D. This CDR3 reads CASKTLNEQYF. For the CDR3, the DNA is TGTGCCAGCAAGACTTTGAACGAGCAGTACTTC.